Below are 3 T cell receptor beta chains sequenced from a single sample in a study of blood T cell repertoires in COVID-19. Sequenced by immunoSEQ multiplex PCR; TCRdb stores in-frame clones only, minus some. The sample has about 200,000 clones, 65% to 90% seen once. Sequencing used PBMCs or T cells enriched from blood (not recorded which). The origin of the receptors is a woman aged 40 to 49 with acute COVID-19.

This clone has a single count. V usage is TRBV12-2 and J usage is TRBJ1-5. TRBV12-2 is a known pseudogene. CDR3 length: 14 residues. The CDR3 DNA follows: TGTGCAAGTCGCTTATTTCTGGGGAGACAGCCCCAGCATTTT. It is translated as CASRLFLGRQPQHF.

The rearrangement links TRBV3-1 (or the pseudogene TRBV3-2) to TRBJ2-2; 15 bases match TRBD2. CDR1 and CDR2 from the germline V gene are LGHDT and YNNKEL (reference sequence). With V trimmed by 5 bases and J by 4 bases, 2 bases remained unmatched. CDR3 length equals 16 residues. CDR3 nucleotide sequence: TGTGCCAGCAGCGCGGGACTAGCGGGAGGCACCGGGGAGCTGTTTTTT. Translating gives CASSAGLAGGTGELFF.

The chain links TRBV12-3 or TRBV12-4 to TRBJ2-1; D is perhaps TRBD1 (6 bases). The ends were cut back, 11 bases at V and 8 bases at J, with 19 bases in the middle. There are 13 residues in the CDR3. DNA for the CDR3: TGTGCCGTATGTAGGGGGAGTTGTGATGAGCAGTTCTTC. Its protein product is CAVCRGSCDEQFF.